The rows below give T cell receptor beta chains drawn from one sample of a study of early T cells in non-severe SARS-CoV-2 infection. TCRdb itself ran the 5' RACE reads through MiXCR, one entry per CDR3 protein. The sample has about 57,000 distinct CDR3 sequences; 10% to 15% are singletons. What was sequenced was whole blood. The receptors come from an adult who was a healthcare worker with PCR-confirmed SARS-CoV-2 infection or an uninfected control (not recorded which). The conserved cysteine and the conserved F or W are not part of the CDR3 here.

v_call,cdr3_aa
TRBV20-1,SARRDSNQPQH
TRBV15,ATRLIPGQHYGYT
TRBV5-6,ASSQSSGNTEAF
TRBV9,ASSVSPTNEQY
TRBV20-1,SASPGLALSGELF
TRBV12-3/TRBV12-4,ASSLPSPTGPTEAF
TRBV18,ASSRGLQAQY
TRBV29-1,SVGANNQPQH
TRBV18,ASSQGGISSYEQY
TRBV5-1,ASSSPSDGELF
TRBV7-2,ASSIGGPSSYEQY
TRBV7-8,ASSQPGGSEKNTGELF